A selection of T cell receptor beta chains follows, all from one sample in a study of cytomegalovirus exposure and HLA in healthy donors. Generated by immunoSEQ multiplex PCR, the TCRdb table keeps only in-frame clones and is missing some. The sample includes 100,000 to 150,000 clones, just under 85% of them seen just once. The sample consisted of PBMCs. All receptors come from a boy between 2 and 10 years old in good health and CMV-seronegative. The CDR3 runs from the conserved cysteine through the conserved F or W. The order of the fields is J gene, V gene, CDR3 protein.

TRBJ2-1 | TRBV7-9 | CASSLPGDSYNEQFF
TRBJ1-2 | TRBV6-5 | CASKGAGYTF
TRBJ2-2 | TRBV4-3 | CASSRREAGELFF
TRBJ2-1 | TRBV6-5 | CASSGSGTHYNEQFF
TRBJ1-1 | TRBV10-2 | CASSELPGTEAFF
TRBJ1-2 | TRBV2 | CASRAFDPFYGYTF
TRBJ2-7 | TRBV19 | CASSEPGQGLYEQYF
TRBJ1-2 | TRBV6-6 | CASSYSPEGANYGYTF
TRBJ1-1 | TRBV7-9 | CASTNRRREVISEAFF
TRBJ2-1 | TRBV6-5 | CASRLTSGRGNEQFF
TRBJ2-1 | TRBV29-1 | CSVEDRSLAGSDEQFF
TRBJ1-2 | TRBV27 | CASSLYPGVYGYTF
TRBJ2-1 | TRBV10-1 | CASSVGLEVNEQFF